This T cell receptor beta chain was captured by sequencing in a study of cytomegalovirus exposure and HLA in healthy donors. V was clipped by 1 base and J by 5 bases, with 5 bases between them. CDR3 length equals 13 residues. The germline gives CDR1 SGHTA, CDR2 FQGNSA. A multiplex PCR was run with 60 Vbeta primers and 13 Jbeta primers. Data came from immunoSEQ multiplex PCR; TCRdb stores just in-frame clones and leaves some out. The sample consists of 170,000 or so clones, 65% to 90% of them appearing once. This clonotype was sampled from a man in his fifties in good health and CMV-seropositive. The material sequenced was PBMCs. This chain connects TRBV7-2 to TRBJ2-2; D unresolved. The CDR3 DNA reads TGTGCCAGCAGCTTAGACTGGACCGGGGAGCTGTTTTTT. Protein product: CASSLDWTGELFF.